Following are 31 T cell receptor beta chains from one sample sequenced in a study of beta chain features in type 1 diabetes. Expressed TCRB transcripts were sequenced because the entire RNA isolate underwent reverse transcription. Profiling relied on immunoSEQ multiplex PCR, and the TCRdb table lists in-frame clones only, not all of them. The profile shows 860,000 or so clones, about a sixth of them singletons. Sequencing was done on a sample of naive CD4+ T cells from blood. These TCRs come from a woman aged 18-29 years in good health.

Only a few counts were recorded for this clone. This chain joins TRBV10-3 and TRBJ2-7; 9 nucleotides agree with TRBD2. The CDR3 length is 15 residues. The ends lost 5 bases at V and 0 bases at J; junction bases unmatched: 5. Germline V gives CDR1 ENHRY, CDR2 SYGVKD. The CDR3 coding sequence is TGTGCCATCAGTCCCGTAGCGGGGGACTCCTACGAGCAGTACTTC. Its translation: CAISPVAGDSYEQYF.

As regards this clone: Other DNA variants within this sample encode the same CDR3. The CDR3 DNA follows: TGTGCCAGCAGCTTAGGGAACAATCAGCCCCAGCATTTT. Amino acid sequence: CASSLGNNQPQHF. The chain carries TRBV7-2 and TRBJ1-5, with unresolved D. The CDR3 is 13 residues long. Germline V gives CDR1 SGHTA, CDR2 FQGNSA. Deletions cut 1 base from V and 3 bases from J, with 4 bases between.

The chain links TRBV9 to TRBJ1-5, with TRBD1 as a possible D gene (5 bases). Per germline, CDR1 SGDLS and CDR2 YYNGEE. CDR3 size: 15 residues. The V gene lost 2 bases and the J gene lost 3 bases, with 12 bases spanning the gap. The CDR3 protein is CASSVGGRINQPQHF. CDR3 DNA: TGTGCCAGCAGCGTCGGGGGAAGGATCAATCAGCCCCAGCATTTT.

Only a few counts were recorded for this clone. The V and J genes are TRBV29-1 and TRBJ2-1; no reliable D call. V lost 5 bases to trimming and J lost 0 bases, with 8 bases between them. Germline CDR1 and CDR2: SQVTM and ANQGSEA. The CDR3 length is 13 residues. In nucleotides, the CDR3 is TGCAGCGTTCGCGGCAGCTCCTACAATGAGCAGTTCTTC. Translation gives CSVRGSSYNEQFF.

CDR3 in amino acids: CASSPTGQGATNEKLFF. CDR3 DNA: TGTGCCAGCAGTCCTACGGGACAGGGGGCGACTAATGAAAAACTGTTTTTT. The chain links TRBV28 to TRBJ1-4; TRBD1 matches at 12 bases. V lost 5 bases, J lost 2 bases, and 6 bases stayed unmatched. The length of the CDR3 is 17 residues. Germline lookup yields CDR1 MDHEN and CDR2 SYDVKM.

The chain couples TRBV6-5 to TRBJ2-7, with 10 bases matching TRBD2. Germline CDR1 and CDR2: MNHEY and SVGAGI. The CDR3 covers 16 residues. Trimming took 2 bases from V and 4 from J; bases not matched to a gene: 8. CDR3 nucleotide sequence: TGTGCCAGCAGTTACGGTACTAGCGGGATTTGGTACGAGCAGTACTTC. As protein: CASSYGTSGIWYEQYF.

The chain couples TRBV7-8 to TRBJ2-3; D perhaps matches TRBD2 (5 bases). With 3 bases removed from V and 4 bases from J, the gap between germline ends came to 11 bases. The germline CDR1 and CDR2 sequences are SGHVS and FQNEAQ. This CDR3 contains 14 residues. CDR3 nucleotides: TGTGCCAGCAGCTTTACTAGTCTGGCAGATACGCAGTATTTT. Its translation is CASSFTSLADTQYF.

Details on this clone: Other DNA sequences in this sample translate to the same CDR3. V gene TRBV9 combines with J gene TRBJ2-1, with D maybe TRBD1 (6 bases). CDR3 length: 15 residues. V was clipped by 0 bases and J by 2 bases, with 9 bases between them. Looked up from germline, CDR1 is SGDLS and CDR2 is YYNGEE. The CDR3 protein is CASSVGTATYNEQFF. The CDR3 bases are TGTGCCAGCAGCGTAGGGACAGCTACCTACAATGAGCAGTTCTTC.

The J gene is TRBJ2-7, the V gene TRBV5-1; D call uncertain. V was pared by 5 bases and J by 0 bases, with 12 bases between. Germline values: CDR1 SGHRS, CDR2 YFSETQ. CDR3 length: 14 residues. The CDR3 loop reads CASRQYQDSYEQYF. CDR3 nucleotide sequence: TGCGCCAGCAGACAATATCAGGACTCCTACGAGCAGTACTTC.

J is TRBJ2-7 and V is TRBV10-2; 10 nucleotides line up with TRBD2. The CDR3 is 14 amino acids. Germline V gene data show CDR1 as WSHSY and CDR2 as SAAADI. Losses at the gene ends were 6 bases for V and 1 base for J; bases not matched to a gene: 3. The CDR3 DNA reads TGCGCCAGCAGAGGACTAGCGGAATCCTACGAGCAGTACTTC. As protein: CASRGLAESYEQYF.

This chain uses TRBV9 with TRBJ1-3; 7 bases fit TRBD1. V dropped 4 bases and J dropped 0; count of bases not matched to a gene: 13. From germline, CDR1 is SGDLS and CDR2 YYNGEE. CDR3 length: 18 residues. CDR3: CASSTPAGTAISGNTIYF. Here the CDR3 DNA reads TGTGCCAGCAGCACCCCGGCAGGGACAGCCATCTCTGGAAACACCATATATTTT.

This chain links TRBV2 with TRBJ2-5; TRBD2 might be the D (6 bases). This CDR3 comprises 14 residues. The germline CDR1 and CDR2 sequences are SNHLY and FYNNEI. V lost 5 bases and J lost 4, with 14 bases in between. The chain's CDR3 is CASSLTLALETQYF. In nucleotides, the CDR3 is TGTGCCAGCAGTCTAACACTAGCACTAGAGACCCAGTACTTC.

The J gene is TRBJ2-5, the V gene TRBV6-1; maybe TRBD2 (6 bases). The CDR3 spans 14 residues. Per germline, CDR1 MNHNS and CDR2 SASEGT. Trimming removed 5 bases from V and 2 bases from J, with 12 bases in between. CDR3 nucleotide sequence: TGTGCCAGCAGTTGGCGGCGGGAACAAGAGACCCAGTACTTC. Translation: CASSWRREQETQYF.

This clone was counted between two and nine times. J is TRBJ2-1 and V is TRBV7-2; 10 bases map to TRBD2. Germline trimming cut 6 bases from V and 8 bases from J; bases unmatched to any gene: 10. CDR3 size: 15 residues. The germline V gene encodes CDR1 SGHTA and CDR2 FQGNSA. The CDR3 protein is CASSFLAGVLDEQFF. Here the CDR3 DNA reads TGTGCCAGCAGTTTCCTAGCGGGGGTACTCGATGAGCAGTTCTTC.

In this sample, this clone turned up a few times. The chain recombines TRBV7-2 with TRBJ1-2, with 11 bases that match TRBD1. Germline V gene sequence: CDR1 SGHTA, CDR2 FQGNSA. Losses at the gene ends were 7 bases for V and 4 bases for J; bases not matched to a gene: 8. CDR3 length: 15 amino acids. The CDR3 nucleotides are TGTGCCAGCAACACCGGACAGGGGGCTACCTATGGCTACACCTTC. Translating it yields CASNTGQGATYGYTF.

The chain combines TRBV7-2 with TRBJ2-5, with D perhaps being TRBD1 or TRBD2 (5 bases each). Trimming took off 5 bases at V and 2 bases at J, with 9 bases between the two ends. In germline, CDR1 is SGHTA, CDR2 FQGNSA. The CDR3 runs 13 residues. CDR3 bases: TGTGCCAGCAGCCAGGGACCACAAGAGACCCAGTACTTC. This translates into CASSQGPQETQYF. The variable domain in full, completed from reference TRBV7-2 and TRBJ2-5, reads GAGVSQSPSNKVTEKGKDVELRCDPISGHTALYWYRQSLGQGLEFLIYFQGNSAPDKSGLPSDRFSAERTGGSVSTLTIQRTQQEDSAVYLCASSQGPQETQYFGPGTRLLVL.

V and J are TRBV5-1 and TRBJ2-5, with 7 bases matching TRBD2. This CDR3 has 17 residues. CDR1 and CDR2 from the germline V gene are SGHRS and YFSETQ. The V segment lost 2 bases and the J segment 3 bases; nucleotides outside the gene matches: 13. The CDR3 DNA follows: TGCGCCAGCAGCTTCCTCCCCGCTAGCGGCTCAGAAGAGACCCAGTACTTC. Amino acids: CASSFLPASGSEETQYF. Full variable domain (rest looked up from reference TRBV5-1 and TRBJ2-5): KAGVTQTPRYLIKTRGQQVTLSCSPISGHRSVSWYQQTPGQGLQFLFEYFSETQRNKGNFPGRFSGRQFSNSRSEMNVSTLELGDSALYLCASSFLPASGSEETQYFGPGTRLLVL.

This clone has more than one count but fewer than ten. CDR3 in DNA: TGTGCCAGCAGCTTAATCCGATCAGGGTTCAATGAGCAGTTCTTC. Amino acids: CASSLIRSGFNEQFF. The chain combines TRBV7-3 with TRBJ2-1; possibly TRBD1 for D (5 bases). Germline CDR1 SGHTA, CDR2 FQGTGA. CDR3 length: 15 residues. V shed 1 base and J shed 6 bases, with 13 bases lying between them.

The chain employs TRBV5-1 and TRBJ1-1; no clear D gene. The CDR3 extends over 11 amino acids. The ends were cut back, 6 bases at V and 1 base at J, with 4 bases in the middle. CDR1 and CDR2 (germline): SGHRS, YFSETQ. The CDR3, as DNA: TGCGCCAGCAAGTGGAACACTGAAGCTTTCTTT. Translating it yields CASKWNTEAFF.

This clone was seen more than once but under ten times. J is TRBJ2-2 and V is TRBV25-1; perhaps TRBD2 as D (5 bases). V lost 1 base and J lost 4, with 19 bases in between. Germline V gene data show CDR1 as MGHDK and CDR2 as SYGVNS. The CDR3 totals 18 residues. DNA for the CDR3: TGTGCCAGCAGTGAATGGGAAGGCAGAGGGCATAGCACCGGGGAGCTGTTTTTT. Translated: CASSEWEGRGHSTGELFF.

The table lists this clone with a few counts. The chain recombines TRBV6-5 with TRBJ1-1, with a possible D match to TRBD1 (6 bases). Trimming removed 6 bases from V and 9 bases from J, with 14 bases in between. The CDR3 totals 12 residues. The V gene's germline CDR1 is MNHEY and CDR2 SVGAGI. This CDR3 reads CASSSPDRKAFF. CDR3 nucleotide sequence: TGTGCCAGCAGCTCCCCCGACAGGAAAGCTTTCTTT.

This clone was observed a handful of times. The chain couples TRBV6-5 to TRBJ1-2; no firm D call. Germline CDR1 reads MNHEY; CDR2 reads SVGAGI. V was cut by 2 bases and J by 2 bases, with 15 bases left in between. There are 16 residues in the CDR3. The CDR3 region is CASSYHIGGANYGYTF. The CDR3 nucleotides read TGTGCCAGCAGTTACCATATTGGCGGAGCCAACTATGGCTACACCTTC.

The V and J genes are TRBV19 and TRBJ1-2, with D possibly being TRBD1 (6 bases). CDR1 and CDR2 from the germline V gene are LNHDA and SQIVND (reference sequence). The CDR3 runs to 13 residues. Trimming took 7 bases from V and 7 from J, leaving 16 bases between them. CDR3 loop: CASITRGASGYTF. CDR3 sequence (DNA): TGTGCCAGTATCACCAGGGGCGCCTCTGGCTACACCTTC.

The chain uses TRBV7-9 and TRBJ2-7, with 7 nucleotides matching TRBD2. Unmatched junction bases numbered 5, after V lost 3 bases and J lost 3 bases. The germline V gene has CDR1 SEHNR and CDR2 FQNEAQ (reference sequence). The CDR3 contains 14 residues. Here the CDR3 DNA reads TGTGCCAGCAGCTTGGGAGGGACTTACTACGAGCAGTACTTC. It specifies CASSLGGTYYEQYF.

The chain carries TRBV7-8 and TRBJ2-5; D not resolved. V shed 5 bases and J shed 2 bases, with 12 bases lying between them. The germline V gene encodes CDR1 SGHVS and CDR2 FQNEAQ. The CDR3 is made up of 14 amino acids. CDR3 coding DNA: TGTGCCAGCAGCCTCGGCGGAGCTCAAGAGACCCAGTACTTC. This translates into CASSLGGAQETQYF.

This clone occurred a few times. The chain uses TRBV23-1 and TRBJ2-3; D remains ambiguous. TRBV23-1 is flagged as an ORF with uncertain function. The CDR3 is made up of 16 amino acids. With 1 base removed from V and 1 base from J, the gap between germline ends came to 12 bases. The CDR3 reads CASSQFGPSGTDTQYF. CDR3 sequence (DNA): TGCGCCAGCAGTCAATTTGGACCTTCGGGCACAGATACGCAGTATTTT.

Notes on this clone: Distinct nucleotide sequences in the sample also encode this CDR3. The chain is built from TRBV7-9 and TRBJ2-7; TRBD1 matches 8 bases. V lost 5 bases to trimming and J lost 4 bases; unmatched junction nucleotides: 7. CDR3 length: 14 amino acids. Per germline, CDR1 SEHNR and CDR2 FQNEAQ (reference sequence). Here the CDR3 DNA reads TGTGCCAGCAGCCCCGGTCAGGGGGCTTACGAGCAGTACTTC. It encodes CASSPGQGAYEQYF.

The rearrangement joins TRBV6-1 to TRBJ2-7, with no clear D. CDR1 is MNHNS, CDR2 SASEGT, per germline. The CDR3 loop spans 13 amino acids. Deletions cut 7 bases from V and 4 bases from J, with 14 bases between. The CDR3 region has the DNA TGTGCCAGCACACCTTCGTTAGAATACGAGCAGTACTTC. Translation gives CASTPSLEYEQYF.

The chain recombines TRBV9 with TRBJ2-3; D gene uncertain. Looked up from germline, CDR1 is SGDLS and CDR2 is YYNGEE. There are 15 residues in the CDR3. V lost 0 bases to trimming and J lost 4 bases, with 12 bases between them. The CDR3 DNA reads TGTGCCAGCAGCGTAGAGCCCGACGTGGCAGATACGCAGTATTTT. Protein product: CASSVEPDVADTQYF.

This clone was detected a few times. V usage is TRBV5-1 and J usage is TRBJ2-5, with TRBD1 as a possible D gene (6 bases). CDR3 length equals 15 residues. V lost 1 base to trimming and J lost 1 base, with 11 bases between them. CDR1 is SGHRS, CDR2 YFSETQ, per germline. CDR3 sequence reads: CASSLRGTSQETQYF. CDR3 DNA: TGCGCCAGCAGCTTGAGAGGGACATCCCAAGAGACCCAGTACTTC.

The chain has TRBV20-1 and TRBJ2-7; unclear D gene. Germline V gene sequence: CDR1 DFQATT, CDR2 SNEGSKA (reference sequence). The CDR3 runs 11 residues. Trimming shortened V by 0 bases and J by 5 bases, and 5 bases separated the two germline ends. The CDR3 bases are TGCAGTGCTAGAGACCCTAACGAGCAGTACTTC. Encoded protein: CSARDPNEQYF.